Following are 18 T cell receptor beta chains from one sample sequenced in a study of cytomegalovirus exposure and HLA in healthy donors. PCR was performed using 60 Vbeta and 13 Jbeta primers. Sequencing used immunoSEQ multiplex PCR; TCRdb keeps in-frame clones, though not all of them. This sample has 85,000 to 120,000 clones, with roughly four fifths found just once. What was sequenced was PBMCs. The origin of the receptors is a man aged 45-65 years in good health and CMV-seronegative.

V is TRBV29-1 and J is TRBJ1-1, with TRBD1 identical over 10 bases. V shed 4 bases, J shed 9 bases, and the junction held 8 bases outside the gene matches. This CDR3 spans 13 amino acids. Germline V gene data show CDR1 as SQVTM and CDR2 as ANQGSEA. CDR3 bases: TGCAGCGTTGTTCTCGGACAGGGGGAGAAAGCTTTCTTT. Protein sequence: CSVVLGQGEKAFF.

The chain employs TRBV10-3 and TRBJ1-2, with D possibly matching TRBD1 (5 bases). V shed 10 bases and J shed 6 bases, with 21 bases lying between them. The germline V gene encodes CDR1 ENHRY and CDR2 SYGVKD. This CDR3 contains 14 residues. CDR3 sequence (DNA): TGTGCCACGGACACGAGCGATCTTTCTAATGGCTACACCTTC. Translating gives CATDTSDLSNGYTF.

This chain joins TRBV5-5 and TRBJ1-2; no definite D call. The germline V and J ends were trimmed by 0 bases and 6 bases, with 12 bases remaining between them. The germline CDR1 and CDR2 sequences are SGHKS and YYEKEE (reference sequence). The CDR3 is made up of 14 amino acids. The CDR3 region has the DNA TGTGCCAGCAGCTTGGACAGAGCCTCTCATGGCTACACCTTC. Amino acid sequence: CASSLDRASHGYTF. The complete variable domain, with remaining parts taken from reference TRBV5-5 and TRBJ1-2, reads DAGVTQSPTHLIKTRGQQVTLRCSPISGHKSVSWYQQVLGQGPQFIFQYYEKEERGRGNFPDRFSARQFPNYSSELNVNALLLGDSALYLCASSLDRASHGYTFGSGTRLTVV.

The chain couples TRBV27 to TRBJ2-6, with D perhaps matching TRBD2 (7 bases). Germline values: CDR1 MNHEY, CDR2 SMNVEV (reference sequence). The V gene lost 3 bases and the J gene lost 3 bases, with 9 bases spanning the gap. CDR3 size: 15 residues. CDR3 DNA: TGTGCCAGCAGTTTCGGGGGGCTTGGGGCCAACGTCCTGACTTTC. Protein sequence: CASSFGGLGANVLTF. Complete variable domain (other parts from reference TRBV27 and TRBJ2-6): EAQVTQNPRYLITVTGKKLTVTCSQNMNHEYMSWYRQDPGLGLRQIYYSMNVEVTDKGDVPEGYKVSRKEKRNFPLILESPSPNQTSLYFCASSFGGLGANVLTFGAGSRLTVL.

Only a few counts were recorded for this clone. The genes are TRBV28 and TRBJ2-3; TRBD2 matches at 8 bases. Per the germline V gene, CDR1 is MDHEN and CDR2 is SYDVKM. CDR3 length equals 15 residues. The V gene end was trimmed by 8 bases and the J gene end by 1 base; junction bases not matched to a gene: 8. CDR3 residues: CASGLAGGGTDTQYF. For the CDR3, the DNA is TGTGCCAGCGGCCTTGCGGGGGGAGGCACAGATACGCAGTATTTT.

The gene calls are TRBV4-2 and TRBJ1-2, with D hard to call. The CDR3 is 14 amino acids. Trimming pared 0 bases from V and 3 bases from J, leaving 8 bases between. CDR1 and CDR2 from the germline V gene are LGHNA and YNFKEQ. The CDR3 protein is CASSQEALDYGYTF. In DNA, the CDR3 is TGTGCCAGCAGCCAAGAAGCCCTCGACTATGGCTACACCTTC.

J is TRBJ2-2 and V is TRBV7-2; 9 nucleotides agree with TRBD2. Germline V gene data show CDR1 as SGHTA and CDR2 as FQGNSA. V lost 5 bases to trimming and J lost 6 bases; unmatched junction nucleotides: 10. CDR3 size: 16 residues. CDR3 sequence: CASSPRVGGGAGELFF. In DNA form, the CDR3 reads TGTGCCAGCAGCCCAAGAGTGGGCGGGGGGGCCGGGGAGCTGTTTTTT.

The V call is TRBV2, the J call TRBJ1-4; 9 bases are a match to TRBD1. Trimming took 4 bases from V and 6 from J; bases not matched to a gene: 12. CDR1 is SNHLY and CDR2 is FYNNEI in the germline V gene. The CDR3 extends over 17 amino acids. The CDR3 DNA reads TGTGCCAGCAGTGGGTTGGACAGGGGCAGAGGTCATGAAAAACTGTTTTTT. Its translation is CASSGLDRGRGHEKLFF.

This clone showed up just a few times. J is TRBJ1-2 and V is TRBV10-3; D remains ambiguous. Trimming took off 6 bases at V and 3 bases at J, with 5 bases between the two ends. Germline V lookup: CDR1 ENHRY, CDR2 SYGVKD. The CDR3 spans 11 residues. In DNA, the CDR3 is TGTGCCATCAGCCAGGACTATGGCTACACCTTC. This gives the protein CAISQDYGYTF.

The gene calls are TRBV7-2 and TRBJ1-5; D is unresolved. CDR1 and CDR2 from the germline V gene are SGHTA and FQGNSA. The CDR3 runs 15 residues. Trimming left V 1 base short and J 0 bases short, with 7 bases between. As DNA, the CDR3 is TGTGCCAGCAGCTTAGTACTTTTTAGCAATCAGCCCCAGCATTTT. Translating it yields CASSLVLFSNQPQHF. Full variable domain (outside the CDR3, taken from reference TRBV7-2 and TRBJ1-5): GAGVSQSPSNKVTEKGKDVELRCDPISGHTALYWYRQSLGQGLEFLIYFQGNSAPDKSGLPSDRFSAERTGGSVSTLTIQRTQQEDSAVYLCASSLVLFSNQPQHFGDGTRLSIL.

This rearrangement joins TRBV6-1 to TRBJ2-5; TRBD2 matches at 7 bases. This CDR3 has 15 residues. The trim removed 6 bases at V and 7 bases at J, leaving 14 bases unmatched. Germline CDR1 reads MNHNS; CDR2 reads SASEGT. CDR3 protein: CASSPRGGISVTQYF. The CDR3 nucleotides read TGTGCCAGCAGCCCCCGGGGAGGGATCAGTGTGACCCAGTACTTC.

The chain carries TRBV27 and TRBJ2-1; 8 bases are a match to TRBD2. The CDR3 contains 14 residues. V was pared by 5 bases and J by 10 bases, with 10 bases of the junction left unmatched. Germline V lookup: CDR1 MNHEY, CDR2 SMNVEV (reference sequence). The CDR3 region has the DNA TGTGCCAGCAGTGACGGGGGGGGCCGGGGGGAGCAGTTCTTC. Translating it yields CASSDGGGRGEQFF.

The chain uses TRBV15 and TRBJ1-2; tentatively, D is TRBD1 (6 bases). Germline V gives CDR1 LNHNV, CDR2 YYDKDF (reference sequence). Trimming cost V 3 bases and J 13 bases, with 15 bases left between them. This CDR3 comprises 12 residues. This CDR3 is CATSRGMDSRTF. The CDR3 region has the DNA TGTGCCACCAGCAGGGGGATGGACAGCCGCACCTTC.

The genes are TRBV6-5 and TRBJ2-3, with D unclear. The CDR3 is made up of 16 amino acids. V was clipped by 0 bases and J by 4 bases, with 14 bases between them. Germline V CDR1 and CDR2: MNHEY, SVGAGI. CDR3 amino acids: CASSYSPSQAADTQYF. CDR3 nucleotide sequence: TGTGCCAGCAGTTACTCTCCAAGTCAGGCAGCAGATACGCAGTATTTT.

The V and J genes are TRBV27 and TRBJ2-6; a weak D match, TRBD1 (5 bases). Trimming left V 4 bases short and J 2 bases short, with 15 bases between. This CDR3 spans 17 amino acids. Germline loops: CDR1 MNHEY, CDR2 SMNVEV (reference sequence). CDR3 protein: CASSSRGIAAGANVLTF. The DNA of the CDR3 is TGTGCCAGCAGTTCTAGGGGAATTGCTGCTGGGGCCAACGTCCTGACTTTC. Drawing the rest from reference TRBV27 and TRBJ2-6, the complete variable domain is EAQVTQNPRYLITVTGKKLTVTCSQNMNHEYMSWYRQDPGLGLRQIYYSMNVEVTDKGDVPEGYKVSRKEKRNFPLILESPSPNQTSLYFCASSSRGIAAGANVLTFGAGSRLTVL.

This chain joins TRBV5-1 and TRBJ1-3, with a tentative D call TRBD1 (6 bases). Germline V gives CDR1 SGHRS, CDR2 YFSETQ. This CDR3 region has 16 residues. V lost 3 bases to trimming and J lost 2 bases, with 15 bases between them. CDR3 amino acids: CASSSEPQGTGNTIYF. In DNA form, the CDR3 reads TGCGCCAGCAGCTCAGAACCACAGGGAACTGGAAACACCATATATTTT.

V is TRBV7-9 and J is TRBJ2-5; D might be TRBD1 (6 bases). Germline V CDR1 and CDR2: SEHNR, FQNEAQ (reference sequence). V lost 6 bases, J lost 2 bases, and 13 bases lay in between. The CDR3 is made up of 14 amino acids. The CDR3 nucleotides read TGTGCCAGCAGGTCCCTGGGGACACAAGAGACCCAGTACTTC. It is translated as CASRSLGTQETQYF.

The CDR3 DNA is TGTGCCAGCAGCCAACTGGGACAGGCCGGGGGATACACCATATATTTT. Translating it yields CASSQLGQAGGYTIYF. V usage is TRBV4-2 and J usage is TRBJ1-3; 8 bases line up with TRBD1. CDR1 is LGHNA and CDR2 is YNFKEQ in the germline V gene. The CDR3 is 16 residues long. Unmatched junction bases numbered 11, after V lost 2 bases and J lost 8 bases.